A single sample is the source of the 32 T cell receptor beta chains below, sequenced in a study of blood T cell repertoires in COVID-19 (dated by TCRdb to 2020 to 2021). Libraries were built with the immunoSEQ multiplex PCR assay. This immuneACCESS table, as held by TCRdb, lists in-frame sequences with V and J called but not all clones. Of the missing ones, under half trace to an unresolved V gene in checked studies; the others have no known cause. Present in this sample are under 250,000 clones, 65% to 85% of which were seen just once. Approximately 4.8% of the sample belongs to the ten largest clones. Sequenced material: peripheral blood. The receptors originated from a man in his fifties with active or convalescent COVID-19.

The V call is TRBV6-5, the J call TRBJ1-5; no clear D. CDR1 is MNHEY, CDR2 SVGAGI, per germline. The CDR3 has 15 residues. V dropped 2 bases and J dropped 4 bases, with 12 bases sitting between them. The CDR3 nucleotides read TGTGCCAGCAGTTACACGACGGGAATTAATCAGCCCCAGCATTTT. Translation gives CASSYTTGINQPQHF.

J is TRBJ1-1 and V is TRBV11-2; D is unclear. The germline CDR1 and CDR2 sequences are SGHAT and FQNNGV. The CDR3 is 12 residues long. The germline V and J ends were trimmed by 4 bases and 8 bases, with 11 bases remaining between them. CDR3 amino acids: CASSSGGGEAFF. The DNA for the CDR3 is TGTGCCAGCAGCTCTGGCGGAGGGGAAGCTTTCTTT.

The rearrangement links TRBV3-1 (or the pseudogene TRBV3-2) to TRBJ1-1; 7 bases agree with TRBD1. This CDR3 has 14 amino acids. Germline-derived CDR1 and CDR2 are LGHDT and YNNKEL (reference sequence). Losses at the gene ends were 6 bases for V and 1 base for J; bases not matched to a gene: 5. The CDR3 sequence: CASRGDRANTEAFF. The CDR3 DNA follows: TGTGCCAGCAGAGGTGACAGGGCGAACACTGAAGCTTTCTTT.

The rearrangement uses TRBV7-2 and TRBJ1-4; D remains unclear. Trimming removed 5 bases at V and 8 bases at J, with 18 bases between. The germline CDR1 and CDR2 sequences are SGHTA and FQGNSA. The length of the CDR3 is 15 residues. CDR3 sequence reads: CASSPRTALGEKLFF. CDR3 DNA: TGTGCCAGCAGCCCGAGGACTGCCTTAGGGGAAAAACTGTTTTTT.

This chain connects TRBV2 to TRBJ1-5; perhaps TRBD1 as D (5 bases). CDR1 is SNHLY and CDR2 is FYNNEI in the germline V gene. Between the trimmed V and J ends, which lost 5 bases and 0 bases, there was a span of 14 bases. This CDR3 comprises 16 residues. CDR3 sequence: CASSRQTLYSNQPQHF. CDR3 in DNA: TGTGCCAGCAGTCGACAGACCCTATATAGCAATCAGCCCCAGCATTTT.

The chain combines TRBV2 with TRBJ2-1; D is ambiguous. From germline, CDR1 is SNHLY and CDR2 FYNNEI. V lost 3 bases to trimming and J lost 12 bases, with 9 bases between them. The CDR3 covers 11 residues. CDR3 loop: CASSERLGQFF. The CDR3, as DNA: TGTGCCAGCAGTGAGAGACTTGGGCAGTTCTTC.

A single count supports this clone. The chain has TRBV19 and TRBJ1-2; tentative D call: TRBD1 (6 bases). Germline loops: CDR1 LNHDA, CDR2 SQIVND (reference sequence). Trimming pared 3 bases from V and 7 bases from J, leaving 15 bases between. The CDR3 runs to 14 residues. CDR3 sequence: CASSMDGTNGGYTF. The CDR3 DNA sequence: TGTGCCAGTAGTATGGACGGGACAAACGGTGGCTACACCTTC.

Only one count was recorded for this clone. The chain combines TRBV7-2 with TRBJ2-5, with TRBD2 identical over 15 bases. Per germline, CDR1 SGHTA and CDR2 FQGNSA. This CDR3 has 14 residues. V was pared by 8 bases and J by 4 bases, with 2 bases of the junction left unmatched. The CDR3 DNA is TGTGCCAGCGGGACTAGCGGGGGGCTAGAGACCCAGTACTTC. This codes for CASGTSGGLETQYF.

V and J are TRBV5-6 and TRBJ1-2; 9 bases agree with TRBD1. Germline assignment: CDR1 SGHDT and CDR2 YYEEEE. The CDR3 spans 15 residues. With V trimmed by 5 bases and J by 3 bases, 8 bases remained unmatched. Here the CDR3 reads CASSRGDREYYGYTF. The CDR3 nucleotides are TGTGCCAGCAGTCGGGGGGACAGGGAGTACTATGGCTACACCTTC. The entire variable domain, with the rest obtained from reference TRBV5-6 and TRBJ1-2, is as follows: DAGVTQSPTHLIKTRGQQVTLRCSPKSGHDTVSWYQQALGQGPQFIFQYYEEEERQRGNFPDRFSGHQFPNYSSELNVNALLLGDSALYLCASSRGDREYYGYTFGSGTRLTVV.

The V and J genes are TRBV7-9 and TRBJ1-1; TRBD1 agrees at 9 bases. The J segment lost 4 bases and the V segment lost 6 bases, leaving 6 bases of the junction unmatched. Per germline, CDR1 SEHNR and CDR2 FQNEAQ (reference sequence). CDR3 length: 14 residues. The CDR3 sequence is CASRIQGAPTEAFF. In nucleotides, the CDR3 is TGTGCCAGCAGGATACAGGGGGCCCCCACTGAAGCTTTCTTT.

This clone was counted between two and nine times. This rearrangement joins TRBV21-1 to TRBJ1-4; the table's D gene call, TRBD1, was not cross checked with the DNA. TRBV21-1 is a documented pseudogene. CDR3 length: 15 residues. The CDR3: CARSPAGGTNEKLFF. The CDR3 coding sequence is TGTGCCAGAAGCCCCGCAGGGGGTACTAATGAAAAACTGTTTTTT.

The V and J genes are TRBV3-1 (or the pseudogene TRBV3-2) and TRBJ1-6; possibly TRBD1 for D (6 bases). V shed 1 base and J shed 5 bases, with 6 bases lying between them. This CDR3 contains 14 residues. Germline values: CDR1 LGHDT, CDR2 YNNKEL (reference sequence). CDR3 loop: CASSQGGHNSPLHF. The CDR3 DNA is TGTGCCAGCAGCCAAGGGGGGCATAATTCACCCCTCCACTTT.

The chain joins TRBV28 to TRBJ1-1, with D uncertain. This CDR3 region has 14 residues. V gave up 11 bases and J gave up 3 bases, with 19 bases separating them. Germline V lookup: CDR1 MDHEN, CDR2 SYDVKM. DNA for the CDR3: TGTGCCTCCCAAGGGAGGGAAAAAGACACTGAAGCTTTCTTT. Its protein product is CASQGREKDTEAFF. The complete variable domain, with remaining parts taken from reference TRBV28 and TRBJ1-1, reads DVKVTQSSRYLVKRTGEKVFLECVQDMDHENMFWYRQDPGLGLRLIYFSYDVKMKEKGDIPEGYSVSREKKERFSLILESASTNQTSMYLCASQGREKDTEAFFGQGTRLTVV.

The J gene is TRBJ2-7, the V gene TRBV20-1; 8 nucleotides line up with TRBD2. The germline V gene encodes CDR1 DFQATT and CDR2 SNEGSKA (reference sequence). The CDR3 has 13 residues. Unmatched junction bases numbered 4, after V lost 3 bases and J lost 3 bases. CDR3 coding DNA: TGCAGTGCTAGTAGTAGCGGGGACTACGAGCAGTACTTC. Translation gives CSASSSGDYEQYF.

The chain carries TRBV9 and TRBJ1-1; D not certain. This CDR3 has 15 residues. V lost 2 bases and J lost 0, with 11 bases in between. Germline V gives CDR1 SGDLS, CDR2 YYNGEE. This CDR3 is CASSVGGPMNTEAFF. CDR3 nucleotide sequence: TGTGCCAGCAGCGTCGGAGGGCCGATGAACACTGAAGCTTTCTTT.

V is TRBV7-8 and J is TRBJ1-1; 9 bases are shared with TRBD1. The length of the CDR3 is 15 residues. V lost 5 bases, J lost 6 bases, and 10 bases stayed unmatched. Germline CDR1 reads SGHVS; CDR2 reads FQNEAQ. CDR3 protein: CASSKDRGGNAEAFF. The CDR3 region has the DNA TGTGCCAGCAGCAAAGACAGGGGGGGTAACGCTGAAGCTTTCTTT.

This clone was seen only a few times. The chain joins TRBV7-2 to TRBJ1-2; TRBD1 matches at 9 bases. J was trimmed by 6 bases and V by 5 bases; bases with no gene match: 10. There are 15 residues in the CDR3. CDR1 is SGHTA, CDR2 FQGNSA, per germline. The CDR3 region has the DNA TGTGCCAGCAGCCCCCGGGACAGGGTTTTTGATGGCTACACCTTC. It encodes CASSPRDRVFDGYTF.

The chain couples TRBV3-1 (or the pseudogene TRBV3-2) to TRBJ2-7, with a possible D match to TRBD1 (5 bases). The CDR3 is 15 residues long. V lost 0 bases and J 5 bases, leaving 14 bases between the germline ends. Looked up from germline, CDR1 is LGHDT and CDR2 is YNNKEL (reference sequence). For the CDR3, the DNA is TGTGCCAGCAGCCAAGATATCGGACATGCAAACGAGCAGTACTTC. This sequence encodes CASSQDIGHANEQYF.

The V call is TRBV10-3, the J call TRBJ2-5, with a possible D match to TRBD1 (6 bases). CDR1 and CDR2 from the germline V gene are ENHRY and SYGVKD. V lost 4 bases to trimming and J lost 5 bases, with 11 bases between them. CDR3 length equals 13 residues. CDR3 residues: CAISVQGGETQYF. CDR3 sequence (DNA): TGTGCCATCAGTGTACAGGGTGGGGAGACCCAGTACTTC.

CDR3 in amino acids: CASSLYPGTSGGAEAKNIQYF. The CDR3 DNA reads as TGCGCCAGCAGCTTGTACCCCGGGACTAGCGGGGGGGCGGAAGCCAAAAACATTCAGTACTTC. This chain joins TRBV5-1 and TRBJ2-4; TRBD2 matches at 16 bases. Unmatched junction bases numbered 10, after V lost 1 base and J lost 0 bases. The CDR3 is made up of 21 amino acids. CDR1 SGHRS and CDR2 YFSETQ come from the germline V gene.

J is TRBJ2-7 and V is TRBV25-1; TRBD2 agrees at 14 bases. In germline, CDR1 is MGHDK, CDR2 SYGVNS. The CDR3 length is 17 residues. V was clipped by 6 bases and J by 6 bases; unmatched bases: 13. In DNA, the CDR3 is TGTGCCAGCAGCCCCCCCCCGACTAGCGGGGGGGATGGCGAGCAGTACTTC. Protein: CASSPPPTSGGDGEQYF.

The chain joins TRBV29-1 to TRBJ1-5; 8 bases line up with TRBD1. Germline lookup yields CDR1 SQVTM and CDR2 ANQGSEA. The CDR3 spans 13 residues. J was trimmed by 4 bases and V by 6 bases; bases with no gene match: 5. This chain's CDR3 is CSVLQGGNQPQHF. Here the CDR3 DNA reads TGCAGCGTATTACAGGGGGGTAATCAGCCCCAGCATTTT.

V usage is TRBV5-1 and J usage is TRBJ1-4; TRBD1 matches 7 bases. The CDR3 loop spans 14 amino acids. Germline V gene lookup returns CDR1 SGHRS and CDR2 YFSETQ. Trimming took 5 bases from V and 4 from J; bases not matched to a gene: 5. Here the CDR3 reads CASSSQGGNEKLFF. The CDR3 DNA reads as TGCGCCAGCAGTTCCCAGGGGGGTAATGAAAAACTGTTTTTT.

The chain employs TRBV7-8 and TRBJ1-1; no clear D gene. The CDR3 extends over 14 amino acids. V was cut by 5 bases and J by 0 bases, with 10 bases left in between. The germline V gene encodes CDR1 SGHVS and CDR2 FQNEAQ. CDR3 DNA: TGTGCCAGCAGCCTAGGAGGAGTGAACACTGAAGCTTTCTTT. As protein: CASSLGGVNTEAFF.

This clone was seen a handful of times. The chain links TRBV2 to TRBJ2-5; unclear D gene. The CDR3 loop spans 14 amino acids. CDR1 is SNHLY, CDR2 FYNNEI, per germline. V was cut by 3 bases and J by 1 base, with 9 bases left in between. The CDR3, as DNA: TGTGCCAGCAGTGATGGCCGCGGCCAAGAGACCCAGTACTTC. Amino acids: CASSDGRGQETQYF.

The CDR3 region is CAISESTGFYGYTF. As DNA, the CDR3 is TGTGCCATCAGTGAGTCGACCGGGTTCTATGGCTACACCTTC. V usage is TRBV10-3 and J usage is TRBJ1-2, with D uncertain. Germline CDR1 is ENHRY and CDR2 is SYGVKD. This CDR3 has 14 amino acids. Trimming took 0 bases from V and 4 from J, leaving 9 bases between them.

The CDR3, as DNA: TGTGCCAGCAGTTTCAACAGCGGTGGCTACACCTTC. Encoded protein: CASSFNSGGYTF. V is TRBV12-3 or TRBV12-4 and J is TRBJ1-2; D is ambiguous. This CDR3 is built from 12 residues. Deletions cut 3 bases from V and 7 bases from J, with 9 bases between.

CDR3 sequence reads: CASSYSVRGTEAFF. The CDR3 region has the DNA TGTGCCAGCAGTTACTCGGTCAGGGGAACTGAAGCTTTCTTT. The chain links TRBV6-2 or TRBV6-3 to TRBJ1-1, with D tentatively TRBD1 (6 bases). Between the trimmed V and J ends, which lost 0 bases and 5 bases, there was a span of 10 bases. The length of the CDR3 is 14 residues. CDR1 is MNHEY, CDR2 SVGEGT, per germline.

The chain has TRBV9 and TRBJ2-1; 7 positions match TRBD2. Germline V lookup: CDR1 SGDLS, CDR2 YYNGEE. Germline trimming cut 7 bases from V and 4 bases from J; bases unmatched to any gene: 8. CDR3 length equals 14 residues. The CDR3 DNA reads TGTGCCAGCGGTTGGAGCGGGACTTACAATGAGCAGTTCTTC. Amino acids: CASGWSGTYNEQFF.

The chain employs TRBV28 and TRBJ1-1; D remains unclear. Between the trimmed V and J ends, which lost 3 bases and 11 bases, there was a span of 16 bases. The CDR3 consists of 13 residues. Germline CDR1 reads MDHEN; CDR2 reads SYDVKM. The CDR3 nucleotides read TGTGCCAGCAGTTTGGTTGGAAGGGAGGTGGCTTTCTTT. Amino acids: CASSLVGREVAFF.

The chain links TRBV7-2 to TRBJ2-7; TRBD2 matches at 13 bases. The CDR3 is 17 residues long. The ends lost 4 bases at V and 2 bases at J; junction bases unmatched: 8. Germline V gene lookup returns CDR1 SGHTA and CDR2 FQGNSA. CDR3 region: CASSSDLGLAGPYEQYF. As DNA, the CDR3 is TGTGCCAGCAGCTCAGACCTGGGACTAGCGGGGCCCTACGAGCAGTACTTC.

The chain joins TRBV19 to TRBJ1-1; D may be TRBD1 (5 bases). The CDR3 covers 15 residues. V was trimmed by 4 bases and J by 1 base, leaving 13 bases between them. CDR1 is LNHDA, CDR2 SQIVND, per germline (reference sequence). CDR3 protein: CASSNLLGANTEAFF. CDR3 DNA: TGTGCCAGTAGTAATTTATTAGGGGCGAACACTGAAGCTTTCTTT.